This passage covers 5 T cell receptor beta chains from one sample sequenced in a study of blood T cell repertoires in COVID-19. Using immunoSEQ multiplex PCR, the repertoire was profiled, and TCRdb retains in-frame clones only, with some absent. The repertoire has roughly 230,000 clones, around 87% of them found once; the top ten carry more than 7%. Input material: PBMCs or T cells enriched from blood (not recorded which). Every receptor here comes from a man aged 30-40 years in a cohort exposed to, infected with or recovered from COVID-19 (not recorded which).

V is TRBV5-4 and J is TRBJ2-5; maybe TRBD1 (6 bases). CDR1 SGHNT and CDR2 YYREEE come from the germline V gene (reference sequence). Between the trimmed V and J ends, which lost 1 base and 5 bases, there was a span of 9 bases. CDR3 size: 13 residues. The CDR3 protein is CASSLQGPETQYF. The DNA for the CDR3 is TGTGCCAGCAGCTTGCAGGGGCCGGAGACCCAGTACTTC.

In this sample, this clone turned up a few times. The gene calls are TRBV9 and TRBJ1-3; TRBD1 matches 9 bases. V shed 0 bases and J 2 bases; nucleotides not matched to a gene: 3. The germline gives CDR1 SGDLS, CDR2 YYNGEE. This CDR3 spans 16 amino acids. In DNA, the CDR3 is TGTGCCAGCAGCGTAGCAGGGACAGGGACTGGAAACACCATATATTTT. Encoded protein: CASSVAGTGTGNTIYF.

V usage is TRBV2 and J usage is TRBJ1-5; 10 bases align to TRBD1. CDR3 size: 15 residues. CDR1 is SNHLY and CDR2 is FYNNEI in the germline V gene. V lost 4 bases, J lost 1 base, and 1 base stayed unmatched. CDR3 sequence (DNA): TGTGCCAGCAGTGTGGACAGGGGGAGCAATCAGCCCCAGCATTTT. This encodes CASSVDRGSNQPQHF.

The chain joins TRBV21-1 to TRBJ1-1; no check of the table's D call, TRBD1, against the DNA was made. TRBV21-1 counts as a pseudogene. The CDR3 is 13 residues long. The CDR3: CASRGDRDTEAFF. In nucleotides, the CDR3 is TGTGCCAGCAGGGGGGACAGGGACACTGAAGCTTTCTTT.

The J gene is TRBJ2-4, the V gene TRBV3-1 (or the pseudogene TRBV3-2); D remains ambiguous. The CDR3 totals 11 residues. Germline V CDR1 and CDR2: LGHDT, YNNKEL (reference sequence). The V end lost 2 bases, the J end lost 10 bases, and 6 bases lay between the germline ends. CDR3 sequence (DNA): TGTGCCAGCAGCCAAACGGAGATTCAGTACTTC. Its translation: CASSQTEIQYF.